A selection of T cell receptor beta chains follows, all from one sample in a study of shared clonotypes between healthy human individuals. Sequenced by immunoSEQ multiplex PCR; TCRdb stores in-frame clones only, minus some. The profile shows about 2.4 million clones, around nine tenths of them singletons. The sequenced sample consisted of naive CD4+ T cells sorted from blood. The source of these receptors is a man younger than 35 in good health. The CDR3 runs from the conserved cysteine through the conserved F or W. The D gene is left open where the match is weak. Clone size is not always given. Where it is, it says once, few, many or a class for expanded clones.

TRBV15	14	-	TRBJ1-2	-	CATSRGSQGRSYTF	TGTGCCACCAGCAGAGGTTCACAGGGTAGAAGCTACACCTTC
TRBV7-9	15	-	TRBJ2-2	-	CASSFGTTNTGELFF	TGTGCCAGCAGCTTCGGGACAACGAACACCGGGGAGCTGTTTTTT
TRBV7-9	15	-	TRBJ2-5	-	CASSLAQELRETQYF	TGTGCCAGCAGCTTAGCGCAGGAGCTAAGAGAGACCCAGTACTTC
TRBV11-2	14	-	TRBJ1-2	-	CASSLSDSHLGYTF	TGTGCCAGCAGCCTCTCGGACAGCCACCTTGGCTACACCTTC
TRBV2	14	-	TRBJ1-1	-	CASSQEGRNTEAFF	TGTGCCAGCAGTCAGGAGGGCCGGAACACTGAAGCTTTCTTT
TRBV5-4	16	-	TRBJ2-1	-	CASSSGTGRSYNEQFF	TGTGCCAGCAGCTCAGGGACGGGCCGTTCCTACAATGAGCAGTTCTTC
TRBV2	13	-	TRBJ2-7	-	CASNVGADSEQYF	TGTGCCAGCAACGTGGGGGCGGACAGCGAGCAGTACTTC
TRBV9	14	-	TRBJ1-4	-	CASSETSTNEKLFF	TGTGCCAGCAGCGAGACATCTACTAATGAAAAACTGTTTTTT
TRBV7-3	14	-	TRBJ2-1	-	CASSLTREESEQFF	TGTGCCAGCAGCTTAACTAGGGAGGAAAGTGAGCAGTTCTTC
TRBV15	15	-	TRBJ1-5	-	CATSRDPGPNQPQHF	TGTGCCACCAGCAGAGACCCAGGGCCCAATCAGCCCCAGCATTTT
TRBV30	14	-	TRBJ1-6	-	CGVVPRFYNSPLHF	TGTGGTGTGGTTCCCCGATTCTATAATTCACCCCTCCACTTT
TRBV30	17	TRBD1	TRBJ1-5	few	CAWSSGTGVPGNQPQHF	TGTGCCTGGAGTAGCGGGACAGGGGTCCCGGGGAATCAGCCCCAGCATTTT
TRBV11-2	14	-	TRBJ2-2	-	CASSLAGYTGELFF	TGTGCCAGCAGCTTAGCGGGGTACACCGGGGAGCTGTTTTTT
TRBV5-1	14	-	TRBJ2-7	once	CASSLGGSSYEQYF	TGCGCCAGCAGCTTGGGGGGAAGCTCCTACGAGCAGTACTTC
TRBV10-3	12	-	TRBJ1-2	-	CAISEGESGYTF	TGTGCCATCAGTGAGGGCGAGAGCGGCTACACCTTC
TRBV5-6	17	TRBD2	TRBJ2-5	-	CASSLSPRAGAGETQYF	TGTGCCAGCAGCTTGAGCCCCAGGGCGGGAGCAGGGGAGACCCAGTACTTC
TRBV10-1	15	TRBD2	TRBJ2-7	-	CASSGGLAHPYEQYF	TGCGCCAGCAGTGGAGGACTAGCGCACCCCTACGAGCAGTACTTC
TRBV5-4	14	-	TRBJ2-2	once	CASRSGAPSGELFF	TGTGCCAGCAGATCGGGGGCTCCATCCGGGGAGCTGTTTTTT
TRBV4-3	16	-	TRBJ1-2	-	CASSQDRGWGRYGYTF	TGCGCCAGCAGCCAAGACCGGGGGTGGGGGAGGTATGGCTACACCTTC
TRBV27	17	TRBD1	TRBJ1-6	few	CASSFSGTGDRNSPLHF	TGTGCCAGCAGTTTCTCCGGGACAGGGGATCGCAATTCACCCCTCCACTTT
TRBV18	15	-	TRBJ1-1	-	CASSPSMGARTEAFF	TGTGCCAGCTCACCTTCTATGGGGGCACGGACTGAAGCTTTCTTT
TRBV6-6	16	-	TRBJ2-5	-	CASTQGKWGYQETQYF	TGTGCCAGCACACAGGGAAAGTGGGGGTACCAAGAGACCCAGTACTTC
TRBV19	14	TRBD2	TRBJ2-7	-	CASRRTSGSYEQYF	TGTGCCAGTAGGAGGACTAGCGGGAGCTACGAGCAGTACTTC
TRBV6-1	14	-	TRBJ1-1	-	CASSVGLKPTEAFF	TGTGCCAGCAGTGTTGGACTTAAGCCCACTGAAGCTTTCTTT
TRBV28	16	-	TRBJ1-2	-	CASSLNRGGGRIGYTF	TGTGCCAGCAGTTTAAATAGGGGTGGAGGCCGTATCGGCTACACCTTC
TRBV27	12	-	TRBJ1-1	once	CASSSVNTEAFF	TGTGCCAGCAGTTCTGTGAACACTGAAGCTTTCTTT
TRBV29-1	13	-	TRBJ1-1	-	CSVDRGAYTEAFF	TGCAGCGTTGACCGCGGGGCTTACACTGAAGCTTTCTTT
TRBV6-1	15	-	TRBJ1-4	-	CASSQTTSANEKLFF	TGTGCCAGCAGTCAGACAACTTCGGCTAATGAAAAACTGTTTTTT
TRBV18	16	-	TRBJ2-7	-	CASSPLSGVPPYEQYF	TGTGCCAGCTCACCATTATCAGGCGTTCCCCCCTACGAGCAGTACTTC
TRBV5-4	16	TRBD2	TRBJ2-5	-	CASSLGLAGGQETQYF	TGTGCCAGCAGCTTAGGACTAGCGGGGGGACAAGAGACCCAGTACTTC
TRBV28	15	-	TRBJ1-2	once	CASSSVQGGSYGYTF	TGTGCCAGCAGCTCCGTCCAGGGCGGTTCCTATGGCTACACCTTC
TRBV5-8	12	-	TRBJ2-1	-	CASSLNDWSQFF	TGTGCCAGCAGCCTAAACGACTGGAGTCAGTTCTTC
TRBV11-2	15	TRBD1	TRBJ1-3	-	CASSSYRGSGNTIYF	TGTGCCAGCAGCTCCTACAGGGGAAGCGGAAACACCATATATTTT
TRBV6-5	14	-	TRBJ2-7	once	CASRMWGAGYEQYF	TGTGCCAGCAGGATGTGGGGGGCCGGATACGAGCAGTACTTC
TRBV7-2	12	-	TRBJ2-7	-	CASSPPMGEQYF	TGTGCCAGCAGCCCCCCAATGGGGGAGCAGTACTTC
TRBV5-1	15	TRBD1	TRBJ1-2	-	CASSLALGQGNGYTF	TGCGCCAGCAGCTTGGCCCTTGGACAGGGGAATGGCTACACCTTC
TRBV6-5	13	-	TRBJ1-5	-	CASSPVANQPQHF	TGTGCCAGCAGCCCGGTAGCAAATCAGCCCCAGCATTTT
TRBV6-5	14	TRBD1	TRBJ1-2	-	CASSRTGGVFGYTF	TGTGCCAGCAGTCGGACAGGGGGTGTCTTTGGCTACACCTTC
TRBV5-1	13	-	TRBJ2-5	-	CASSFNGKETQYF	TGCGCCAGCAGCTTCAACGGAAAAGAGACCCAGTACTTC
TRBV7-2	13	TRBD1	TRBJ2-7	-	CASSLTGGYEQYF	TGTGCCAGCAGCTTAACAGGGGGGTACGAGCAGTACTTC
TRBV7-6	18	TRBD2	TRBJ2-1	-	CASSLGYRASGSYNEQFF	TGTGCCAGCAGCTTAGGTTATAGAGCTAGCGGTTCCTACAATGAGCAGTTCTTC
TRBV5-1	16	-	TRBJ1-2	-	CASSPGQTIIDYGYTF	TGCGCCAGCAGTCCGGGACAAACCATTATTGACTATGGCTACACCTTC
TRBV12-5	13	-	TRBJ1-1	-	CASGLVGGGEAFF	TGTGCTAGTGGTTTGGTTGGCGGGGGTGAAGCTTTCTTT
TRBV29-1	11	-	TRBJ2-7	-	CSVASSYEQYF	TGCAGCGTAGCGAGTTCCTACGAGCAGTACTTC
TRBV15	17	-	TRBJ2-1	-	CATSRAVGTSSYNEQFF	TGTGCCACCAGCAGAGCAGTTGGGACCAGCTCCTACAATGAGCAGTTCTTC